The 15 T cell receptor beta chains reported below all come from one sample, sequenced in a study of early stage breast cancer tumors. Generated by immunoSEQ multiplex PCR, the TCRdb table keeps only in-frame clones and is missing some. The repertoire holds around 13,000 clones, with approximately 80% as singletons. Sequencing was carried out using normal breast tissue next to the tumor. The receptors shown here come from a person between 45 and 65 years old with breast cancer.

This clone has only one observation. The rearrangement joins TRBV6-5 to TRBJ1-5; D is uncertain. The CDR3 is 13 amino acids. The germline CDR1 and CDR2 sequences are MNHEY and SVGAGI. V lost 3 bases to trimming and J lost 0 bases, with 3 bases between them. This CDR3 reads CASSYDSNQPQHF. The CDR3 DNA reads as TGTGCCAGCAGTTATGATAGCAATCAGCCCCAGCATTTT.

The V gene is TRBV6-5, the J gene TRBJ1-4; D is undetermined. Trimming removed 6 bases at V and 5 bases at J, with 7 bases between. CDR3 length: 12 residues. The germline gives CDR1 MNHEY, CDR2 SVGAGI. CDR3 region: CASRRHNEKLFF. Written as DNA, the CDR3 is TGTGCCAGCAGAAGGCACAATGAAAAACTGTTTTTT.

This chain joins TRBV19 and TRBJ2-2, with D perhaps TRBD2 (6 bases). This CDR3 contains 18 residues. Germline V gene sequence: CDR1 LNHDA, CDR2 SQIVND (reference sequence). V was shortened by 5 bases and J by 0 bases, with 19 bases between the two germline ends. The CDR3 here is CASSPQPPLAANTGELFF. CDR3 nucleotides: TGTGCCAGTAGTCCTCAACCCCCCTTAGCGGCGAACACCGGGGAGCTGTTTTTT.

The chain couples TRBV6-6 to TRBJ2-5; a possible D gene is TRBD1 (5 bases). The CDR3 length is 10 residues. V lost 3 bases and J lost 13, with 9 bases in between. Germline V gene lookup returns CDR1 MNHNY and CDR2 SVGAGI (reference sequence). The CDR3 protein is CASSYDSWYF. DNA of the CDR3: TGTGCCAGCAGTTATGACAGCTGGTACTTC.

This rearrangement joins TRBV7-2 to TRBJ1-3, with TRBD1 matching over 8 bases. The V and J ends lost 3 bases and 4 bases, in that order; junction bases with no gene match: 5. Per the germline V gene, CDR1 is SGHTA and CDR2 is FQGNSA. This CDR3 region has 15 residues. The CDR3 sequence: CASSLSQGAGNTIYF. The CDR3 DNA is TGTGCCAGCAGCTTGAGCCAGGGGGCGGGAAACACCATATATTTT.

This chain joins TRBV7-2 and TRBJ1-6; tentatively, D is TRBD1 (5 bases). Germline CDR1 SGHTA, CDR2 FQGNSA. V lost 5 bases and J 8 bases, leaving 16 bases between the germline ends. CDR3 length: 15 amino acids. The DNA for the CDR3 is TGTGCCAGCAGCCCCGGGGGGTTTGAGTATTCACCCCTCCACTTT. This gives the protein CASSPGGFEYSPLHF.

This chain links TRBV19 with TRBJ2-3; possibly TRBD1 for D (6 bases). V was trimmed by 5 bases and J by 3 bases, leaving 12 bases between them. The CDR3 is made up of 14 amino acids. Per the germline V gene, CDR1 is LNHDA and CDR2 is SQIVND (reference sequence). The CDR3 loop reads CASSGRGGTDTQYF. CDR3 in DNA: TGTGCCAGTAGTGGGAGAGGGGGAACAGATACGCAGTATTTT.

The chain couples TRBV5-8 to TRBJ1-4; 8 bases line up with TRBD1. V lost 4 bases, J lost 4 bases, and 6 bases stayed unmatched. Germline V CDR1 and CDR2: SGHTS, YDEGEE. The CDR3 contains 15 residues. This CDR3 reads CASSRQGRSNEKLFF. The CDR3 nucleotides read TGTGCCAGCAGCCGACAGGGGCGGAGTAATGAAAAACTGTTTTTT.

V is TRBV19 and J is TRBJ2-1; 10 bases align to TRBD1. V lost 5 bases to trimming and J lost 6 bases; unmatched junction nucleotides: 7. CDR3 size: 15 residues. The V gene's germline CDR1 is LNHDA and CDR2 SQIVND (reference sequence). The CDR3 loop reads CASSPEGTGANEQFF. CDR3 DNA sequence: TGTGCCAGTAGTCCCGAGGGGACAGGGGCCAATGAGCAGTTCTTC. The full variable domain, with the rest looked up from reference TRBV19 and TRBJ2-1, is DGGITQSPKYLFRKEGQNVTLSCEQNLNHDAMYWYRQDPGQGLRLIYYSQIVNDFQKGDIAEGYSVSREKKESFPLTVTSAQKNPTAFYLCASSPEGTGANEQFFGPGTRLTVL.

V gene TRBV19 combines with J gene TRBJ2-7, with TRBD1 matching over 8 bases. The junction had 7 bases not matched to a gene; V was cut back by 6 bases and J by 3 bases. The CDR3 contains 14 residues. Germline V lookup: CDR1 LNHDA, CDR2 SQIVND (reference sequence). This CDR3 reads CASSQIDRGYEQYF. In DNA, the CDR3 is TGTGCCAGTAGCCAAATCGACAGGGGCTACGAGCAGTACTTC.

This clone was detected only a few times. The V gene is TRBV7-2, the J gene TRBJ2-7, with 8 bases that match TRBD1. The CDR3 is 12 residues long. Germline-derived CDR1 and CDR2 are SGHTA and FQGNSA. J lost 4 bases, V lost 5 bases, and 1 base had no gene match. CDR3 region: CASSRDRYEQYF. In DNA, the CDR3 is TGTGCCAGCAGCCGGGACAGGTACGAGCAGTACTTC.

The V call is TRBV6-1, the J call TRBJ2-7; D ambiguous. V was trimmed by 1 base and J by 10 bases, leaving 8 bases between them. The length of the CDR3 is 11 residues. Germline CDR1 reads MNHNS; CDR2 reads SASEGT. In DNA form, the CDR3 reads TGTGCCAGCAGTGAAGTCAGTCTACAGTACTTC. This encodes CASSEVSLQYF.

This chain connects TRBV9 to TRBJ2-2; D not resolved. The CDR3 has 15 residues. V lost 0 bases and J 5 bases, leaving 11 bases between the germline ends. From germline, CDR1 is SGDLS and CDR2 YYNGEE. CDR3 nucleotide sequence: TGTGCCAGCAGCGTAGCGGTCAAGGGAACCGGGGAGCTGTTTTTT. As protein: CASSVAVKGTGELFF.

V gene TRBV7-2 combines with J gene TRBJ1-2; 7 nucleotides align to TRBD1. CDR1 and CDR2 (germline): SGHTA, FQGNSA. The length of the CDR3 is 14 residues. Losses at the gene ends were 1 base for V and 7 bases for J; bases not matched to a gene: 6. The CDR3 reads CASSLVETGSGYTF. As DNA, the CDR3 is TGTGCCAGCAGCTTAGTCGAGACAGGGTCTGGCTACACCTTC. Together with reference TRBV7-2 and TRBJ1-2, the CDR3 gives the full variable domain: GAGVSQSPSNKVTEKGKDVELRCDPISGHTALYWYRQSLGQGLEFLIYFQGNSAPDKSGLPSDRFSAERTGGSVSTLTIQRTQQEDSAVYLCASSLVETGSGYTFGSGTRLTVV.

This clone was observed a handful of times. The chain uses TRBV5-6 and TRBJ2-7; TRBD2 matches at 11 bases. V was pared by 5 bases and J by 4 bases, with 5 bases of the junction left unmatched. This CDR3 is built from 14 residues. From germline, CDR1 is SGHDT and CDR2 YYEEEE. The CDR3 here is CASRPGLAGYEQYF. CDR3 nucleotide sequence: TGTGCCAGCAGACCTGGACTAGCGGGTTACGAGCAGTACTTC.